The present TCR beta chain was sequenced within a study of human versus mouse CDR3 diversity and MHC coevolution. Study information: Between roughly 0.6 x 10^7 and 1.8 x 10^7 valid reads came from each sample.

Cells were CD45RO-negative CD62L-positive naive CD4 T cells sorted from PBMCs. Overall study results and limits: Most of the three human donors had the lowest clonal inequality.

A note on this clone: Its target is unknown.

CDR3 size: 18 residues. With 1 base removed from V and 3 bases from J, the gap between germline ends came to 24 bases. Germline V CDR1 and CDR2: GTSNPN, SVGIG (reference sequence). TCRdb's table, derived via immunoSEQ multiplex PCR, lists solely in-frame clones and lacks some. The sample comprises some 60,000 clones, approximately 94% of which are singletons, and approximately 17% rests with the top ten. The receptor's source is a person aged 55 to 70 in good health. Sequencing was done on a sample of naive CD4+ T cells from blood. Indicated subset: CD45RO-negative CD62L-positive naive CD4 T cells. The rearrangement joins TRBV30 to TRBJ1-1; weak D call: TRBD1 (6 bases). The CDR3 nucleotides are TGTGCCTGGAGTGGTAACGACCCTTTAACAGGGCGGGACACTGAAGCTTTCTTT. Amino acids: CAWSGNDPLTGRDTEAFF.